This TCR beta chain was recovered during a study of lymphopenia after photon versus proton radiotherapy. Whole-study results and caveats: In patients who died, overall survival fell as post-nadir TCR diversity dropped more.

As to this clone: Antigen unknown.

TCRdb's table, derived via immunoSEQ multiplex PCR, lists solely in-frame clones and lacks some. The table has about 65,000 clones, around 86% seen once. This CDR3 has 15 amino acids. Germline V gene data show CDR1 as LGHNT and CDR2 as FRNRAP. Trimming removed 6 bases from V and 3 bases from J, with 15 bases in between. The starting material was peripheral blood, obtained from a patient treated with proton-based radiotherapy. This receptor was identified in an older man with esophageal cancer. The chain recombines TRBV12-5 with TRBJ2-1; a possible D gene is TRBD2 (7 bases). The CDR3 loop reads CASGLGGPLYNEQFF. In nucleotides, the CDR3 is TGTGCTAGTGGACTGGGGGGGCCCCTCTACAATGAGCAGTTCTTC.